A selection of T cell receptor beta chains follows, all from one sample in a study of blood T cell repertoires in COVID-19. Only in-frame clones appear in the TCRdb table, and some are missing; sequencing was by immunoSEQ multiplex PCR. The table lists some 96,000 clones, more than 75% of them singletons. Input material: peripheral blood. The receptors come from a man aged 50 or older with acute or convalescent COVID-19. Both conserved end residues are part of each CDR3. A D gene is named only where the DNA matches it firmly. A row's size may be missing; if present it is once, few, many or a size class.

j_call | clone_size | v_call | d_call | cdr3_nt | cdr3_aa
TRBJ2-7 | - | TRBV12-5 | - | TGTGCTAGTGGTTTGAGGAGCGGGCGGGGTAGCTCCTACGAGCAGTACTTC | CASGLRSGRGSSYEQYF
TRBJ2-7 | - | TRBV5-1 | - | TGCGCCAGCAGCTTGGAGGCGGTCTACGAGCAGTACTTC | CASSLEAVYEQYF
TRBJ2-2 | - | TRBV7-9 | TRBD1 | TGTGCCAGCAGCTCCGCCCGACAGGGGGTGAACACCGGGGAGCTGTTTTTT | CASSSARQGVNTGELFF
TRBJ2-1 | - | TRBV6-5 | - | TGTGCCAGCAGTCCTCCCGGACTCTACAATGAGCAGTTCTTC | CASSPPGLYNEQFF
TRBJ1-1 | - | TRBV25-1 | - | TGTGCCAGCAGTGGGCTTGGGGGGGGCACTGAAGCTTTCTTT | CASSGLGGGTEAFF
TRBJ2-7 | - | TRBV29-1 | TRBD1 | TGCAGCGTCGGGACAGGGATATACGAGCAGTACTTC | CSVGTGIYEQYF
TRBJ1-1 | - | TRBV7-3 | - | TGTGCCAGCAGCTTGACAGGATTCGGCACTGAAGCTTTCTTT | CASSLTGFGTEAFF
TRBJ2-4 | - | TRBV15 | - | TGTGCCACCAGCAGAGAACTCTCCCCCCAAAACATTCAGTACTTC | CATSRELSPQNIQYF
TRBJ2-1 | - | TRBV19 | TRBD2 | TGTGCCACCGGGACTACCCTCTCCTACAATGAGCAGTTCTTC | CATGTTLSYNEQFF
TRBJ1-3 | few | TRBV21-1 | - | TGTGCCAGCAGCATGGGACAGCGTAGCTCTGGAAACACCATATATTTT | CASSMGQRSSGNTIYF
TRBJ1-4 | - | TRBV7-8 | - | TGTGCCAGCACCAAGGGGTTTAGCGGTGAAAAACTGTTTTTT | CASTKGFSGEKLFF
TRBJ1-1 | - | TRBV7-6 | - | TGTGCCAGCAGCTTCGGACAGCTGAACACTGAAGCTTTCTTT | CASSFGQLNTEAFF
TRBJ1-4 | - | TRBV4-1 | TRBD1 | TGCGCCAGCAGCCAAGATCGGACAGGGATTGGTCCGGGTCGTGAAAAACTGTTTTTT | CASSQDRTGIGPGREKLFF
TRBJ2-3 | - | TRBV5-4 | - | TGTGCCAGCAGCTTGGCGGGCAGGGGAGTAGCTGGAGATACGCAGTATTTT | CASSLAGRGVAGDTQYF
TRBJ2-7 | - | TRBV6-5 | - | TGTGCCAGCAGTTACCAGGACAGCACCTACGAGCAGTACTTC | CASSYQDSTYEQYF
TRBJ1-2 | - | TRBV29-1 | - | TGCAGCGTTGAGGTGGGGGCAGGCTATGGCTACACCTTC | CSVEVGAGYGYTF
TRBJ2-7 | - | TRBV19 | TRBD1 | TGTGCCAGTACCCCCGGGACAGGGACTCACTACGAGCAGTACTTC | CASTPGTGTHYEQYF
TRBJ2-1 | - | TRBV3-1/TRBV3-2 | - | TGTGCCAGCAGCCAAGGACTAGGGGTGAATAATGAGCAGTTCTTC | CASSQGLGVNNEQFF
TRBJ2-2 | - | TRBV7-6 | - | TGTGCCAGCAGCTTAGTGGCCCAGAACACCGGGGAGCTGTTTTTT | CASSLVAQNTGELFF
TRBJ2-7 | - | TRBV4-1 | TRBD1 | TGCGCCACCGGGACAGGACCCTACGAGCAGTACTTC | CATGTGPYEQYF
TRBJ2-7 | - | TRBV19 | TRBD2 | TGTGCCAGTAGTCCGGGACTAGCGAGAAACGAGCAGTACTTC | CASSPGLARNEQYF
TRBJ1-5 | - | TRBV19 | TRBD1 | TGTGCCAGTAGTTCCCACGGGACAGGGAGGAGTCAGCCCCAGCATTTT | CASSSHGTGRSQPQHF
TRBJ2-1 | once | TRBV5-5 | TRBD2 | TGTGCCAGCAGCTTGGCCCCCGGGACTAGCGGGAGGACCCACGAGGAGCAGTTCTTC | CASSLAPGTSGRTHEEQFF
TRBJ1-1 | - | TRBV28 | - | TGTGCCAGCACCTCCGTCCTCACTGAAGCTTTCTTT | CASTSVLTEAFF
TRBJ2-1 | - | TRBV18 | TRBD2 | TGTGCCAGCTCACCCCTAGCGGGAGCGGGTAATGAGCAGTTCTTC | CASSPLAGAGNEQFF
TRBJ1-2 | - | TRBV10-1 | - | TGCGCCAGGTGGGGGCGGAGGGGCTACACCTTC | CARWGRRGYTF
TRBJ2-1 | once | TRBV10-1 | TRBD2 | TGCGCCAGTGGACTAGCGGGAGATGGTGAGCAGTTCTTC | CASGLAGDGEQFF
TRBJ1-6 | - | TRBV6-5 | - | TGTGCCAGCAGAAGGGACACTAATTCACCCCTCCACTTT | CASRRDTNSPLHF
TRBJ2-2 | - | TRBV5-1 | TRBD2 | TGCGCCAGCAGCGGGGACCCCTTAGCGGGAGGTCGAACGGCCGGGGAGCTGTTTTTT | CASSGDPLAGGRTAGELFF
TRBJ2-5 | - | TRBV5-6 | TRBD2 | TGTGCCAGCAGCCGAAGTAGCGGGAGCTCGCGGGAGACCCAGTACTTC | CASSRSSGSSRETQYF
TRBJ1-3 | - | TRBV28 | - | TGTGCCAGCAGTACGACGATGCGGGGAAACACCATATATTTT | CASSTTMRGNTIYF
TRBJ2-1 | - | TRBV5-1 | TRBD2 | TGCGCCAGCAGCTCTTCGACTAGCTTTTCCTACAATGAGCAGTTCTTC | CASSSSTSFSYNEQFF
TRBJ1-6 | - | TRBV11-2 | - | TGTGCCAGCAGCATAGGGGTTTCGGGTTCACCCCTCCACTTT | CASSIGVSGSPLHF
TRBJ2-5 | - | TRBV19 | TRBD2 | TGTGCCAGTAATCCGGGGGGGAAAGGGAAAGAGACCCAGTACTTC | CASNPGGKGKETQYF
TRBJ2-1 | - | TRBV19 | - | TGTGCCAGTAGTATAACGGGGGTCTCCTACAATGAGCAGTTCTTC | CASSITGVSYNEQFF
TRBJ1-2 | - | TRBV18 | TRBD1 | TGTGCCAGCTCCCCGGACAGGGTCTATGGCTACACCTTC | CASSPDRVYGYTF
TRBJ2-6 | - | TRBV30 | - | TGTGCCTGGACCCGCGGGTACTCTGGGGCCAACGTCCTGACTTTC | CAWTRGYSGANVLTF